This TCR beta chain is drawn from a study of T cells in Graves' hyperthyroidism and ophthalmopathy. Whole-study findings and limits: The model identified upcoming ophthalmopathy a median 6.5 months ahead of onset.

The source material, RNA transcripts, was used to amplify TCR beta CDR3 regions. Researchers ran a first-round RT-PCR on the TCR CDR3 using the HTBI primer set. One entry per CDR3 protein results from TCRdb running MiXCR on the multiplex PCR reads. The sample lists around 270,000 distinct CDR3 sequences; roughly a fifth were seen once. Looked up from germline, CDR1 is MNHNS and CDR2 is SASEGT. This CDR3 spans 14 amino acids. Ophthalmopathy cases met thresholds of Clinical Activity Score at least 3, NOSPECS grade at least 4 and duration under 3 months. Uncontrolled infection, other autoimmune disease, pregnancy or lactation led to exclusion. Concerning this clonotype itself: The antigen remains unidentified. An end of the junction differs from the germline gene, which may be a read error.

The chain combines TRBV6-1 with TRBJ2-3; D gene unclear. Specimen: blood. This sequence originates from a middle-aged man with Graves' ophthalmopathy. The CDR3 DNA sequence: TGTGCCAGCAGCTCGCCCCGAAGCATAGATACGCAGTATTTT. Translating it yields CASSSPRSIDTQYF.